This T cell receptor (beta chain) was observed in a study of T cell responses to AZD1222 COVID-19 vaccine. Study-wide results and limits: CD4 TCRs covered the whole spike, strongest at regions 160-218 and 743-854. The study identified only five to seven AZD1222 recipients as seropositive at baseline. It was only after the peak T cell response that any repertoires were sampled. It should be noted that donors were predominantly white British and more often female, and clonal diversity was possibly underestimated.

V was cut by 4 bases and J by 0 bases, with 12 bases left in between. Germline-derived CDR1 and CDR2 are KGHDR and SFDVKD. The length of the CDR3 is 16 residues. About this clone: Its antigen is still unknown.

The protocol was immunoSEQ multiplex PCR, while the TCRdb copy is restricted to in-frame clones and leaves out a portion. The sample carries around 110,000 clones, 92% recorded once. The genes are TRBV24-1 and TRBJ2-1; D unclear. The input for sequencing was peripheral blood, taken on day 0 of AZD1222 vaccination. The sequence derives from an adult in good health. The CDR3 DNA follows: TGTGCCACCAGTGACCCGAGAAAGCCCTCCTACAATGAGCAGTTCTTC. It specifies CATSDPRKPSYNEQFF.